This is a list of T cell receptor beta chains from one sample in a study of neurological immune-mediated disorders. TCRdb reprocessed the 5' RACE reads via MiXCR and lists one record per CDR3 protein. Among under 80,000 distinct CDR3 sequences listed, roughly 3.9% were seen once. Sequencing was performed on PBMCs. All receptors come from a man aged 30 to 45 with multiple sclerosis. Each CDR3 is given with its conserved first and last residue. Each record gives: D gene, J gene, clone size, V gene, CDR3 DNA, CDR3 protein. A D gene is named only where the DNA matches it firmly. The size field is filled for only some rows; it gives once, few, many or a size class.

- TRBJ2-1 many TRBV5-5 TGTGCCAGCAGCTTGGGCACCTTTAGGGGGGGGCCTTACAATGAGCAGTTCTTC CASSLGTFRGGPYNEQFF
TRBD1 TRBJ2-7 many TRBV20-1 TGCAGTGCTAGAGGGAGGTATTGGACAGGGTCCTACGAGCAGTACTTC CSARGRYWTGSYEQYF
- TRBJ2-2 many TRBV7-2 TGTGCCAGCAGCTTAAATTACGGACTCAAGAACACCGGGGAGCTGTTTTTT CASSLNYGLKNTGELFF
TRBD1 TRBJ2-3 many TRBV10-1 TGCGCCAGCAGTTCCGGGACAGGGGATACAGATACGCAGTATTTT CASSSGTGDTDTQYF
TRBD1 TRBJ2-3 many TRBV10-3 TGTGCCATCAGTGTGGACAGGGAAGATACGCAGTATTTT CAISVDREDTQYF
- TRBJ2-7 many TRBV27 TGTGCCAGCCCACCCCCACAGCGTACGTCCTACGAGCAGTACTTC CASPPPQRTSYEQYF
- TRBJ1-2 few TRBV5-1 TGCGCCAGCAGCTATGGACAGTCCTATGGCTACACCTTC CASSYGQSYGYTF
- TRBJ2-2 many TRBV9 TGTGCCAGCAGCGTGGCAGGGGTGGACACCGGGGAGCTGTTTTTT CASSVAGVDTGELFF
- TRBJ2-7 many TRBV4-1 TGCGCCAGCAGCCAAGGGGAGGCCCCCGGCTACGAGCAGTACTTC CASSQGEAPGYEQYF
TRBD1 TRBJ1-1 - TRBV5-1 TGCGCCAGCAGCTCTGCCGGGACAGGGGGGACTGAAGCTTTCTTT CASSSAGTGGTEAFF
- TRBJ1-1 many TRBV10-2 TGCGCCAGCAGTGAATGGGGCGAGAACACTGAAGCTTTCTTT CASSEWGENTEAFF
- TRBJ2-1 many TRBV15 TGTGCCACCAGCAGAGATTCGGGAAAACCCAATGAGCAGTTCTTC CATSRDSGKPNEQFF
TRBD1 TRBJ1-2 - TRBV2 TGTGCCAGCAGTCCGACAGGGGAGGATGGCTACACCTTC CASSPTGEDGYTF
TRBD1 TRBJ2-7 many TRBV12-3/TRBV12-4 TGTGCCAGCAGCCTAACGACAGGGGCTGCGCTAGAGCAGTACTTC CASSLTTGAALEQYF
- TRBJ2-7 many TRBV20-1 TGCAGTGCTCACAGGGTTTCTTCCTACGAGCAGTACTTC CSAHRVSSYEQYF
- TRBJ1-5 many TRBV19 TGTGCCAGTACGGATGGCAATCAGCCCCAGCATTTT CASTDGNQPQHF
- TRBJ2-7 many TRBV15 TGTGCCACCAGCAGAGATCCGGGGGCGAGCTACGAGCAGTACTTC CATSRDPGASYEQYF
- TRBJ1-6 many TRBV12-3/TRBV12-4 TGTGCCAGCAGTTTGCCAAACAGGTTTTACGGTTCACCCCTCCACTTT CASSLPNRFYGSPLHF
- TRBJ2-7 many TRBV25-1 TGTGCCACCATGGGGACTCAAAGTACCTACGAGCAGTACTTC CATMGTQSTYEQYF
- TRBJ2-7 many TRBV5-1 TGCGCCAGCAGCTTGGGGGACCCGAGGAACTACGAGCAGTACTTC CASSLGDPRNYEQYF
- TRBJ2-7 many TRBV6-1 TGTGCCAGCAGTGAAGGCCAGCCGGGGGAGCAGTACTTC CASSEGQPGEQYF
- TRBJ2-2 many TRBV9 TGTGCCAGCAGCGTAAGGCGGGGAATCGGGGAGCTGTTTTTT CASSVRRGIGELFF
TRBD2 TRBJ2-1 many TRBV7-8 TGTGCCAGCAGCTTAGTGGCGGGGGTTACCTACAATGAGCAGTTCTTC CASSLVAGVTYNEQFF
TRBD1 TRBJ1-2 many TRBV2 TGTGCCAGCAGCTACTGGACAGGGCTTGGCTACACCTTC CASSYWTGLGYTF
- TRBJ1-2 many TRBV25-1 TGTGCCAGCAGTCACTCCCGACAGGCCTTCACCTTC CASSHSRQAFTF
- TRBJ2-7 many TRBV20-1 TGCAGTGCTAGCCACAGGGGGGGAACCCCCTACGAGCAGTACTTC CSASHRGGTPYEQYF
- TRBJ1-1 many TRBV5-6 TGTGCCAGCAGCTTGTTTACTGAAGCTTTCTTT CASSLFTEAFF
TRBD2 TRBJ2-2 many TRBV4-3 TGCGCCAGCAGCCAAGCAGGGCCGAACGGGGGGGCCACCGGGGAGCTGTTTTTT CASSQAGPNGGATGELFF
TRBD1 TRBJ1-5 many TRBV20-1 TGCAGTGCTAGCCAACAGGGGACGGTTCAGCCCCAGCATTTT CSASQQGTVQPQHF
- TRBJ2-1 many TRBV9 TGTGCCAGCAGCTCTAGCAGACCGAGGGATGAGCAGTTCTTC CASSSSRPRDEQFF
- TRBJ1-2 few TRBV7-2 TGTGCCAGCAGCTCGACAGTTCCCTATGGCTACACCTTC CASSSTVPYGYTF
- TRBJ2-7 many TRBV5-1 TGCGCCAGCAGCTTGGAAGGTTACGAGCAGTACTTC CASSLEGYEQYF
- TRBJ2-5 many TRBV5-1 TGCGCCAGCAGCTTACCGGGAACCCAAGAGACCCAGTACTTC CASSLPGTQETQYF
- TRBJ1-4 few TRBV10-2 TGCGCCAGCAGTGAGCGAACAGTGGAAAAACTGTTTTTT CASSERTVEKLFF
- TRBJ2-1 many TRBV7-9 TGTGCCAGCAGCTTAGGGTTCTGGCAGCTTAGTAGCAATGAGCAGTTCTTC CASSLGFWQLSSNEQFF
- TRBJ1-4 many TRBV20-1 TGCAGTGCTAGAGATACGGGAACAGGGCGAGGTCGGGAAAAACTGTTTTTT CSARDTGTGRGREKLFF
- TRBJ1-3 - TRBV20-1 TGCAGTGCTAGAGAAAGGCAAACTGGAAACACCATATATTTT CSARERQTGNTIYF
- TRBJ2-5 many TRBV7-7 TGTGCCAGCAGCCAAAACAGGGAACAAGAGACCCAGTACTTC CASSQNREQETQYF
- TRBJ1-5 many TRBV5-6 TGTGCCAGCAGCTTTCTTCCCGGTGGGCCCCAGCATTTT CASSFLPGGPQHF
- TRBJ1-5 many TRBV5-1 TGCGCCAGCAGCTTGGTATGGGGCAGGGGCCATCAGCCCCAGCATTTT CASSLVWGRGHQPQHF
TRBD1 TRBJ1-1 many TRBV9 TGTGCCAGCAGACGTAGGGGGACAGCGAACACTGAAGCTTTCTTT CASRRRGTANTEAFF
- TRBJ1-6 many TRBV7-3 TGTGCCAGCAGCTTAATTCTTTCGGGGGAAGGGTCACCCCTCCACTTT CASSLILSGEGSPLHF
- TRBJ2-1 many TRBV20-1 TGCAGTGCTAGTCGCCCAGGGCTGGCTGAGCAGTTCTTC CSASRPGLAEQFF
- TRBJ2-5 - TRBV12-3/TRBV12-4 TGTGCCAGCAGTTTATCAGTGGGAGAGACCCAGTACTTC CASSLSVGETQYF
TRBD2 TRBJ2-1 many TRBV6-2/TRBV6-3 TGTGCCAGCAGAAACGGACTAGCGGGGGGCAATGAGCAGTTCTTC CASRNGLAGGNEQFF
TRBD2 TRBJ2-5 many TRBV7-9 TGTGCCAGCAGCCCGGCGGGGGGGCCGATAGAGACCCAGTACTTC CASSPAGGPIETQYF
- TRBJ2-1 many TRBV27 TGTGCCAGCAGTTTAAATACAGGTGGTGTAAATGAGCAGTTCTTC CASSLNTGGVNEQFF
TRBD1 TRBJ1-1 many TRBV9 TGTGCCAGCAGCACTAAACAGGGGAGAGCTTTCTTT CASSTKQGRAFF
- TRBJ2-1 many TRBV25-1 TGTGCCAGCAGTGAATATGGTAGGGGTGGGGAGCAGTTCTTC CASSEYGRGGEQFF
- TRBJ2-3 many TRBV10-3 TGTGCCATCAGGAGGGGCAGGGACACAGATACGCAGTATTTT CAIRRGRDTDTQYF
TRBD1 TRBJ1-5 many TRBV10-3 TGTGCCACCGGGGACAGGGGGCGTCTAGCGCCCCAGCATTTT CATGDRGRLAPQHF
- TRBJ1-1 many TRBV12-3/TRBV12-4 TGTGCCAGCAGTCCCCGAGGCCCGAACACTGAAGCTTTCTTT CASSPRGPNTEAFF
- TRBJ1-6 many TRBV3-1 TGTGCCAGCAGCCAAGAGGTGGGGGATTCACCCCTCAACTTT CASSQEVGDSPLNF
- TRBJ2-7 many TRBV5-1 TGCGCCAGCAGCTTGGATACACCCTCCTACGAGCAGTACTTC CASSLDTPSYEQYF
- TRBJ1-2 many TRBV9 TGTGCCAGCAGCGTAGATGGGCAGACCCTGACCTATGGCTACACCTTC CASSVDGQTLTYGYTF
- TRBJ1-2 many TRBV7-2 TGTGCCAGCAGCGATCTGGGGGGGCCTAACTATGGCTACACCTTC CASSDLGGPNYGYTF
- TRBJ2-3 many TRBV11-2 TGTGCCAGCAGCTTAGCGGGGCAAGATACGCAGTATTTT CASSLAGQDTQYF
- TRBJ1-5 - TRBV12-3/TRBV12-4 TGTGCCAGCAGCGAGAGGGGTCAGCCCCAGAATTTT CASSERGQPQNF